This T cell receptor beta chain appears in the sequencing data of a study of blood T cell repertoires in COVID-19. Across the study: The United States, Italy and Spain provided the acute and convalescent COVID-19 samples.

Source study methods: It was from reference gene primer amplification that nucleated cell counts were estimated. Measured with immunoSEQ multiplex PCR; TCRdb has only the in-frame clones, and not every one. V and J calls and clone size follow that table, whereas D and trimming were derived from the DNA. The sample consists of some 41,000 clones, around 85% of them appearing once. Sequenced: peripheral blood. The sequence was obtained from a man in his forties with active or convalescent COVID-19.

The CDR3: CASSLATDYQETQYF. In nucleotides, the CDR3 is TGTGCCAGCAGCTTAGCCACGGACTACCAAGAGACCCAGTACTTC. The rearrangement uses TRBV7-9 and TRBJ2-5, with D perhaps TRBD2 (5 bases). The ends were cut back, 0 bases at V and 0 bases at J, with 8 bases in the middle. CDR3 length: 15 amino acids. Germline values: CDR1 SEHNR, CDR2 FQNEAQ (reference sequence).